The 16 T cell receptor beta chains listed next were all sequenced from one sample in a study of cytomegalovirus exposure and HLA in healthy donors. The PCR ran on 60 Vbeta and 13 Jbeta primers. Only in-frame clones appear in the TCRdb table, and some are missing; sequencing was by immunoSEQ multiplex PCR. The table records some 120,000 clones, about 80% of them present only once. Input material: PBMCs. Receptors were obtained from a male donor in good health and CMV-seronegative.

The CDR3 bases are TGTGCCAGCAGCTGGACCGGGACTCTCTACGAGCAGTACTTC. It encodes CASSWTGTLYEQYF. The chain recombines TRBV7-2 with TRBJ2-7; a weak D match, TRBD2 (6 bases). The germline gives CDR1 SGHTA, CDR2 FQGNSA. V was shortened by 4 bases and J by 3 bases, with 13 bases between the two germline ends. The CDR3 runs to 14 residues.

The gene calls are TRBV27 and TRBJ2-1; weak D call: TRBD2 (6 bases). The CDR3 loop spans 15 amino acids. Germline values: CDR1 MNHEY, CDR2 SMNVEV (reference sequence). Trimming took 6 bases from V and 15 from J, leaving 27 bases between them. CDR3 protein: CASRYSGTLSPGAFF. CDR3 coding DNA: TGTGCCAGCAGATACTCCGGGACTTTATCCCCCGGGGCGTTCTTC.

The CDR3 reads CASSRGQGRDQPQHF. Here the CDR3 DNA reads TGTGCCAGCAGCCGGGGACAGGGTAGGGATCAGCCCCAGCATTTT. The J gene is TRBJ1-5, the V gene TRBV7-2; 9 bases line up with TRBD1. The germline CDR1 and CDR2 sequences are SGHTA and FQGNSA. Losses at the gene ends were 5 bases for V and 5 bases for J; bases not matched to a gene: 7. The CDR3 extends over 15 amino acids.

This clone was seen just once. The junction shows a germline mismatch at one end, possibly a read error. The V call is TRBV7-9, the J call TRBJ1-6; D not certain. The CDR3 runs to 14 residues. CDR1 is SEHNR and CDR2 is FQNEAQ in the germline V gene (reference sequence). CDR3 protein: CSSSLARSQTPLHF. The CDR3, as DNA: TGTTCCAGCAGCTTAGCCAGATCCCAAACCCCCCTCCACTTT.

The V and J genes are TRBV6-4 and TRBJ2-2; the match to TRBD2 covers 8 bases. The CDR3 consists of 15 residues. Germline loops: CDR1 MRHNA, CDR2 SNTAGT. Trimming took 0 bases from V and 6 from J; bases not matched to a gene: 3. The CDR3 DNA is TGTGCCAGCAGTGACTCGGCGGGAGGTTCCGGGGAGCTGTTTTTT. Translation gives CASSDSAGGSGELFF.

This sequence joins TRBV27 and TRBJ2-5; TRBD1 is a possible D gene (5 bases). Germline lookup yields CDR1 MNHEY and CDR2 SMNVEV (reference sequence). The V and J ends lost 4 bases and 4 bases respectively, with 7 bases between them. CDR3 length: 12 residues. The CDR3 sequence is CASSSRGETQYF. In nucleotides, the CDR3 is TGTGCCAGCAGTTCTAGGGGAGAGACCCAGTACTTC.

Only one count was recorded for this clone. The chain carries TRBV25-1 and TRBJ2-7; 7 nucleotides match TRBD1. Germline CDR1 MGHDK, CDR2 SYGVNS. V trimming: 8 bases; J trimming: 4 bases; junction bases outside the gene matches: 14. The CDR3 spans 15 residues. This chain's CDR3 is CASLGQGPRGYEQYF. The CDR3, as DNA: TGTGCCAGCCTCGGTCAGGGGCCCAGGGGGTACGAGCAGTACTTC.

V and J are TRBV7-2 and TRBJ2-1, with D perhaps matching TRBD2 (6 bases). The V end was cut by 8 bases, the J end by 2 bases, with 19 bases between. There are 16 residues in the CDR3. Germline CDR1 SGHTA, CDR2 FQGNSA. The CDR3 DNA follows: TGTGCCAGCGTACCAACGGGACTCAAAACCTACAATGAGCAGTTCTTC. Translated: CASVPTGLKTYNEQFF.

This clone has a handful of counts. This chain joins TRBV29-1 and TRBJ2-5; 11 bases are shared with TRBD1. V was clipped by 2 bases and J by 5 bases; unmatched bases: 10. The germline gives CDR1 SQVTM, CDR2 ANQGSEA. The CDR3 consists of 16 residues. The CDR3 DNA sequence: TGCAGCGTTGAACGTACTCAGGGGACAGGGGGGGAGACCCAGTACTTC. The encoded protein is CSVERTQGTGGETQYF.

This clone was seen only once. This sequence joins TRBV4-1 and TRBJ1-1; D not resolved. This CDR3 has 18 residues. Germline CDR1 MGHRA, CDR2 YSYEKL. V lost 1 base, J lost 4 bases, and 22 bases lay in between. DNA for the CDR3: TGCGCCAGCAGCCAAGGCAGATTACACGGACGCGGGCGCACTGAAGCTTTCTTT. It is translated as CASSQGRLHGRGRTEAFF.

The chain uses TRBV2 and TRBJ1-5; D is unresolved. The germline gives CDR1 SNHLY, CDR2 FYNNEI. Trimming took off 1 base at V and 1 base at J, with 11 bases between the two ends. This CDR3 region has 16 residues. For the CDR3, the DNA is TGTGCCAGCAGTGAAGGACGAGGAGGCAGCAATCAGCCCCAGCATTTT. It yields the protein CASSEGRGGSNQPQHF.

The genes are TRBV6-1 and TRBJ2-5, with D possibly being TRBD2 (6 bases). Trimming took off 4 bases at V and 5 bases at J, with 23 bases between the two ends. Germline V gene sequence: CDR1 MNHNS, CDR2 SASEGT. There are 17 residues in the CDR3. CDR3 loop: CASSAPPLGTREETQYF. Here the CDR3 DNA reads TGTGCCAGCAGTGCGCCTCCTCTCGGGACTCGGGAGGAGACCCAGTACTTC.

CDR3 nucleotide sequence: TGTGCCAGCAGTTACGGGAGCAGATCGAACACCGGGGAGCTGTTTTTT. Translated: CASSYGSRSNTGELFF. This chain connects TRBV6-5 to TRBJ2-2; weak D call: TRBD2 (5 bases). Germline V lookup: CDR1 MNHEY, CDR2 SVGAGI. V was trimmed by 2 bases and J by 0 bases, leaving 10 bases between them. The CDR3 extends over 16 amino acids.

This clone was counted a few times. The J gene is TRBJ1-1, the V gene TRBV28, with D unclear. Per germline, CDR1 MDHEN and CDR2 SYDVKM. Deletions cut 4 bases from V and 7 bases from J, with 7 bases between. The CDR3 extends over 11 amino acids. The CDR3 bases are TGTGCCAGCAGTTCACGAGTTGAAGCTTTCTTT. Translating gives CASSSRVEAFF.

The rearrangement uses TRBV5-1 and TRBJ1-1, with D uncertain. Trimming pared 1 base from V and 6 bases from J, leaving 13 bases between. This CDR3 contains 14 residues. Germline values: CDR1 SGHRS, CDR2 YFSETQ. The CDR3 DNA sequence: TGCGCCAGCAGCTTGTTTAGCCTGGTTTCTGAAGCTTTCTTT. Translating it yields CASSLFSLVSEAFF.

The chain employs TRBV6-5 and TRBJ2-7; 8 bases match TRBD1. V gave up 5 bases and J gave up 6 bases; unmatched junction bases: 12. This CDR3 spans 15 amino acids. In germline, CDR1 is MNHEY, CDR2 SVGAGI. The CDR3 DNA reads TGTGCCAGCAGTCCCATTGACAGGGGTGGTATCGAGCAGTACTTC. Translation gives CASSPIDRGGIEQYF.